The rows below give T cell receptor beta chains drawn from one sample of a study of OX40 agonist ivuxolimab in advanced cancers. Assay: immunoSEQ multiplex PCR; the TCRdb copy retains only in-frame clones and omits some. The table lists about 61,000 clones, around 92% of them singletons. The material sequenced was CD4+ or CD8+ T cells sorted from blood, taken in a trial of the OX40 agonist ivuxolimab. The receptor source for this set is an adult with an advanced solid tumor such as melanoma, head and neck, liver or kidney cancer. The CDR3 runs from the conserved cysteine through the conserved F or W. Fields, in order: CDR3 length, V gene, clone size, D gene, J gene, CDR3 protein, CDR3 DNA. D genes are given only for firm matches. Some rows have no size entry. The others give once, few or many, or a class for an expanded clone.

11	TRBV28	NA	NA	TRBJ2-1	CASSFSNEQFF	TGTGCCAGCAGTTTTAGCAATGAGCAGTTCTTC
15	TRBV7-9	NA	NA	TRBJ2-3	CASSSLGGTTDTQYF	TGTGCCAGCAGCTCCCTTGGGGGGACCACAGATACGCAGTATTTT
14	TRBV27	NA	TRBD1	TRBJ2-1	CASEAGQGFTEQFF	TGTGCCAGCGAAGCGGGACAGGGTTTTACTGAGCAGTTCTTC
14	TRBV6-5	once	TRBD1	TRBJ1-5	CASRAGTGYQPQHF	TGTGCCAGCAGAGCCGGGACAGGTTATCAGCCCCAGCATTTT
16	TRBV7-9	NA	NA	TRBJ2-1	CASSHKSDSSYNEQFF	TGTGCCAGCAGCCATAAAAGCGACAGCTCCTACAATGAGCAGTTCTTC
15	TRBV27	NA	NA	TRBJ1-5	CASSTFGGLNQPQHF	TGTGCCAGCAGCACCTTCGGAGGGTTGAATCAGCCCCAGCATTTT
13	TRBV13	NA	NA	TRBJ2-4	CASSLGSENIQYF	TGTGCCAGCAGCTTAGGGAGCGAAAACATTCAGTACTTC
13	TRBV2	NA	NA	TRBJ2-3	CASIAASTDTQYF	TGTGCCAGCATAGCGGCAAGCACAGATACGCAGTATTTT
12	TRBV30	NA	NA	TRBJ2-4	CAWSVGSNIQYF	TGTGCCTGGAGTGTTGGCAGCAACATTCAGTACTTC
13	TRBV29-1	once	TRBD2	TRBJ2-1	CSVGLADYNEQFF	TGCAGCGTGGGACTAGCGGACTACAATGAGCAGTTCTTC
12	TRBV6-6	NA	NA	TRBJ2-5	CASSNAEETQYF	TGTGCCAGCAGTAACGCTGAAGAGACCCAGTACTTC
12	TRBV6-5	NA	NA	TRBJ2-5	CASSLSPETQYF	TGTGCCAGCAGTCTCTCACCCGAGACCCAGTACTTC
17	TRBV13	NA	TRBD2	TRBJ2-2	CASSSRLAGANTGELFF	TGTGCCAGCAGCTCCCGACTAGCGGGGGCCAACACCGGGGAGCTGTTTTTT
13	TRBV4-3	NA	NA	TRBJ1-1	CASSQDRNTEAFF	TGCGCCAGCAGCCAAGACAGGAACACTGAAGCTTTCTTT
15	TRBV19	NA	TRBD2	TRBJ2-1	CASSTMGTSGSEQFF	TGTGCCAGTAGTACGATGGGGACTAGCGGGAGCGAGCAGTTCTTC
15	TRBV5-6	few	NA	TRBJ1-5	CASSLSTTDYQPQHF	TGTGCCAGCAGCCTAAGCACTACGGACTATCAGCCCCAGCATTTT
16	TRBV6-6	NA	NA	TRBJ2-1	CASRRGQVISYNEQFF	TGTGCCAGCAGGCGAGGCCAGGTAATTTCCTACAATGAGCAGTTCTTC